This passage covers 20 T cell receptor beta chains from one sample sequenced in a study of shared clonotypes between healthy human individuals. The repertoire was sequenced with immunoSEQ multiplex PCR; TCRdb's copy has only in-frame clones and lacks some. The sample includes approximately 500,000 clones, 70% to 85% seen only once; the top ten take more than 10%. Sequencing used PBMCs. The source of these receptors is a woman in her 40s in good health. Some clones in this sample may be carry-over from other donors' samples.

In DNA form, the CDR3 reads TGTGCCAGCAGCCCCAGGGCCAGATTGGGAAACACCATATATTTT. Its protein is CASSPRARLGNTIYF. This chain connects TRBV7-8 to TRBJ1-3, with D possibly being TRBD1 (5 bases). The ends were cut back, 5 bases at V and 4 bases at J, with 15 bases in the middle. Per germline, CDR1 SGHVS and CDR2 FQNEAQ. This CDR3 comprises 15 residues.

The chain carries TRBV4-1 and TRBJ2-7; 10 nucleotides agree with TRBD2. The V gene's germline CDR1 is MGHRA and CDR2 YSYEKL. V shed 0 bases, J shed 2 bases, and the junction held 7 bases outside the gene matches. The CDR3 length is 17 residues. The CDR3: CASSQDRSSGRAYEQYF. CDR3 sequence (DNA): TGCGCCAGCAGCCAAGATCGGTCGAGCGGGAGGGCCTACGAGCAGTACTTC.

The rearrangement links TRBV6-6 to TRBJ1-1; D is unresolved. From germline, CDR1 is MNHNY and CDR2 SVGAGI (reference sequence). This CDR3 spans 13 amino acids. With 10 bases removed from V and 3 bases from J, the gap between germline ends came to 15 bases. The DNA for the CDR3 is TGTGCCACCCAAGGGCAGGAAGACACTGAAGCTTTCTTT. Translation: CATQGQEDTEAFF.

This chain links TRBV9 with TRBJ2-5; 9 bases agree with TRBD2. The CDR3 is made up of 16 amino acids. Germline V gene sequence: CDR1 SGDLS, CDR2 YYNGEE. Trimming at V came to 0 bases and at J to 3 bases, leaving 6 bases not matched to a gene. DNA of the CDR3: TGTGCCAGCAGCGTAGGGATAGCGGGAGTAAAAGAGACCCAGTACTTC. It codes for CASSVGIAGVKETQYF. The full variable domain, completed using reference TRBV9 and TRBJ2-5, is DSGVTQTPKHLITATGQRVTLRCSPRSGDLSVYWYQQSLDQGLQFLIQYYNGEERAKGNILERFSAQQFPDLHSELNLSSLELGDSALYFCASSVGIAGVKETQYFGPGTRLLVL.

There are a few counts of this clone. The genes are TRBV29-1 and TRBJ1-1, with 9 nucleotides matching TRBD1. The V gene's germline CDR1 is SQVTM and CDR2 ANQGSEA. The J segment lost 7 bases and the V segment lost 5 bases, leaving 8 bases of the junction unmatched. This CDR3 has 13 amino acids. CDR3 sequence: CSVLKQGAGEAFF. CDR3 coding DNA: TGCAGCGTTCTAAAACAGGGGGCGGGTGAAGCTTTCTTT.

The chain is built from TRBV6-5 and TRBJ2-1, with D tentatively TRBD1 (6 bases). The V gene lost 2 bases and the J gene lost 6 bases, with 11 bases spanning the gap. CDR1 and CDR2 from the germline V gene are MNHEY and SVGAGI. The CDR3 totals 14 residues. CDR3 nucleotide sequence: TGTGCCAGCAGTTACAACAGGGTAGTCAATGAGCAGTTCTTC. Translated, it gives CASSYNRVVNEQFF.

The DNA of the CDR3 is TGTGCCAGCAGCTTAGTGGTGGGACTAGCGGACCCCTACGAGCAGTACTTC. Translating it yields CASSLVVGLADPYEQYF. The V gene is TRBV7-2, the J gene TRBJ2-7; TRBD2 aligns across 11 bases. V lost 1 base, J lost 2 bases, and 7 bases stayed unmatched. CDR1 is SGHTA, CDR2 FQGNSA, per germline. This CDR3 is built from 17 residues.

The CDR3 sequence is CASSPTGAGRGYTF. The CDR3 DNA is TGCGCCAGCAGCCCCACAGGGGCAGGACGCGGCTACACCTTC. The V and J genes are TRBV4-1 and TRBJ1-2, with TRBD1 matching 7 bases. J was trimmed by 8 bases and V by 4 bases; bases with no gene match: 10. This CDR3 spans 14 amino acids. Germline CDR1 is MGHRA and CDR2 is YSYEKL.

This clone was found a few times. V and J are TRBV19 and TRBJ1-5; the D gene is possibly TRBD1 (6 bases). V was shortened by 3 bases and J by 7 bases, with 13 bases between the two germline ends. The CDR3 loop spans 14 amino acids. Germline loops: CDR1 LNHDA, CDR2 SQIVND (reference sequence). The CDR3 loop reads CASSIWGQGQPQHF. Written as DNA, the CDR3 is TGTGCCAGTAGTATCTGGGGGCAGGGACAGCCCCAGCATTTT.

The V call is TRBV27, the J call TRBJ2-7; maybe TRBD1 (5 bases). This CDR3 has 15 amino acids. Germline V gene lookup returns CDR1 MNHEY and CDR2 SMNVEV (reference sequence). The V end was cut by 4 bases, the J end by 3 bases, with 16 bases between. The CDR3, as DNA: TGTGCCAGCAGTTCCCCCTCGCAGGGATTCTACGAGCAGTACTTC. This codes for CASSSPSQGFYEQYF.

The chain recombines TRBV28 with TRBJ1-5, with D possibly being TRBD1 (5 bases). This CDR3 spans 17 amino acids. Trimming took 2 bases from V and 0 from J, leaving 14 bases between them. Germline V lookup: CDR1 MDHEN, CDR2 SYDVKM. The CDR3 reads CASSLKLWGNSNQPQHF. CDR3 bases: TGTGCCAGCAGTTTAAAGTTGTGGGGCAATAGCAATCAGCCCCAGCATTTT.

The chain has TRBV19 and TRBJ2-4; TRBD2 agrees at 8 bases. This CDR3 region has 14 residues. CDR1 and CDR2 (germline): LNHDA, SQIVND (reference sequence). V dropped 4 bases and J dropped 5; count of bases not matched to a gene: 4. CDR3 sequence (DNA): TGTGCCAGTAGTACACCGGGACTAGAAAACATTCAGTACTTC. This gives the protein CASSTPGLENIQYF. The variable domain in full, with the rest retrieved from reference TRBV19 and TRBJ2-4, is DGGITQSPKYLFRKEGQNVTLSCEQNLNHDAMYWYRQDPGQGLRLIYYSQIVNDFQKGDIAEGYSVSREKKESFPLTVTSAQKNPTAFYLCASSTPGLENIQYFGAGTRLSVL.

This clone has ten or more counts. This chain connects TRBV7-2 to TRBJ2-5; D possibly uses TRBD1 or TRBD2 (6 bases each). CDR1 is SGHTA and CDR2 is FQGNSA in the germline V gene. The CDR3 spans 16 residues. Trimming pared 4 bases from V and 5 bases from J, leaving 20 bases between. CDR3 in DNA: TGTGCCAGCAGCTCCGCGGGATGGGGGGCCCGGGAGACCCAGTACTTC. Residues: CASSSAGWGARETQYF.

This chain joins TRBV19 and TRBJ2-7; 8 bases line up with TRBD1. CDR1 is LNHDA and CDR2 is SQIVND in the germline V gene (reference sequence). The V and J ends lost 5 bases and 4 bases, in that order; junction bases with no gene match: 4. CDR3 length equals 13 residues. The CDR3 bases are TGTGCCAGTAGTCCTAGACAGGGGTACGAGCAGTACTTC. This gives the protein CASSPRQGYEQYF.

The V call is TRBV7-3, the J call TRBJ2-2; D gene ambiguous. This CDR3 has 15 residues. Between the trimmed V and J ends, which lost 5 bases and 6 bases, there was a span of 16 bases. Germline CDR1 reads SGHTA; CDR2 reads FQGTGA. The chain's CDR3 is CASSPSALVSGELFF. CDR3 sequence (DNA): TGTGCCAGCAGCCCAAGCGCCTTAGTGTCCGGGGAGCTGTTTTTT.

V and J are TRBV5-1 and TRBJ2-3; 9 bases align to TRBD2. CDR1 SGHRS and CDR2 YFSETQ come from the germline V gene. The CDR3 runs 15 residues. V gave up 1 base and J gave up 1 base; unmatched junction bases: 1. CDR3 nucleotide sequence: TGCGCCAGCAGCTTGCAGCGGGAGGGCACAGATACGCAGTATTTT. The encoded protein is CASSLQREGTDTQYF.

This clone was detected a few times. The sample has other DNA sequences that encode this CDR3 too. This rearrangement joins TRBV9 to TRBJ2-7; 10 positions match TRBD2. Trimming cost V 7 bases and J 0 bases; bases outside gene matches: 1. The V gene's germline CDR1 is SGDLS and CDR2 YYNGEE. There are 13 residues in the CDR3. CDR3 nucleotide sequence: TGTGCCAGCTCTAGCGGGAGCTCCTACGAGCAGTACTTC. As protein: CASSSGSSYEQYF.

This sequence joins TRBV7-8 and TRBJ2-7; unclear D gene. The CDR3 length is 17 residues. Germline CDR1 is SGHVS and CDR2 is FQNEAQ. V was cut by 2 bases and J by 1 base, with 18 bases left in between. CDR3 in DNA: TGTGCCAGCAGCTTACCCCTGCCGCAGACCGTGTCCTACGAGCAGTACTTC. Translated: CASSLPLPQTVSYEQYF. Using reference TRBV7-8 and TRBJ2-7 for the parts outside the CDR3, the full variable domain is GAGVSQSPRYKVAKRGQDVALRCDPISGHVSLFWYQQALGQGPEFLTYFQNEAQLDKSGLPSDRFFAERPEGSVSTLKIQRTQQEDSAVYLCASSLPLPQTVSYEQYFGPGTRLTVT.

With regard to this clone: Just one base apart from a much larger clone, this may be a read error. This chain connects TRBV7-9 to TRBJ2-7; no definite D call. There are 11 residues in the CDR3. CDR1 and CDR2 (germline): SEHNR, FQNEAQ (reference sequence). The CDR3, as DNA: TGTGCCAGCAGCCGAAACTACGAGCAGCACTTC. Protein sequence: CASSRNYEQHF.

This chain connects TRBV4-2 to TRBJ2-7, with D tentatively TRBD1 (6 bases). The CDR3 runs to 16 residues. V shed 1 base and J shed 1 base, with 14 bases lying between them. CDR1 and CDR2 from the germline V gene are LGHNA and YNFKEQ. In DNA form, the CDR3 reads TGTGCCAGCAGCCAAGGAAACAGGGTTCCTTCCTACGAGCAGTACTTC. Its protein product is CASSQGNRVPSYEQYF.